Shown below are 15 T cell receptor beta chains from a single sample sequenced in a study of Graves' ophthalmopathy and Graves' hyperthyroidism. RNA transcripts were the source from which TCR beta CDR3 regions were amplified. The authors performed first-round RT-PCR with HTBI primers and then a second-round multiplex PCR. TCRdb called the multiplex PCR reads again in MiXCR, with one record for every CDR3 protein. In the table there are over a million distinct CDR3 sequences, approximately 35% of which are singletons. The specimen was peripheral blood or thyroid tissue (not recorded which). The receptors stem from an adult man with Graves' hyperthyroidism.

This clonotype was seen at least ten times. The chain uses TRBV20-1 and TRBJ1-5; no firm D call. Trimming removed 7 bases from V and 6 bases from J, with 19 bases in between. The CDR3 is 14 amino acids. CDR1 DFQATT and CDR2 SNEGSKA come from the germline V gene (reference sequence). CDR3 sequence reads: CSVNSYKMGQPQHF. The CDR3 DNA is TGCAGTGTCAATTCATACAAAATGGGTCAGCCCCAGCATTTT.

This clonotype appeared a few times. The V and J genes are TRBV30 and TRBJ1-2; unclear D gene. Per germline, CDR1 GTSNPN and CDR2 SVGIG (reference sequence). Trimming took 2 bases from V and 4 from J, leaving 5 bases between them. This CDR3 spans 11 amino acids. CDR3 coding DNA: TGTGCCTGGAGTAGAACCTATGGCTACACCTTC. It translates to CAWSRTYGYTF. The full variable domain, rest sourced from reference TRBV30 and TRBJ1-2, is SQTIHQWPATLVQPVGSPLSLECTVEGTSNPNLYWYRQAAGRGLQLLFYSVGIGQISSEVPQNLSASRPQDRQFILSSKKLLLSDSGFYLCAWSRTYGYTFGSGTRLTVV.

The chain uses TRBV12-3 or TRBV12-4 and TRBJ2-7; 8 positions match TRBD2. The trim removed 4 bases at V and 6 bases at J, leaving 11 bases unmatched. The CDR3 totals 15 residues. The CDR3 DNA reads TGTGCCAGCAGTTGGGTTAGCGGGATAGGGTCCGAGCAGTACTTC. This translates into CASSWVSGIGSEQYF.

CDR3 coding DNA: TGCAGCGCAGAGACTAGCGGGAGTGCTGCAGATACGCAGTATTTT. Residues: CSAETSGSAADTQYF. The chain uses TRBV29-1 and TRBJ2-3; TRBD2 agrees at 12 bases. J gave up 4 bases and V 7 bases, and 9 bases lay outside the gene matches. The CDR3 sequence is 15 residues long. The germline CDR1 and CDR2 sequences are SQVTM and ANQGSEA.

This clonotype was seen many times. The chain employs TRBV15 and TRBJ1-2; 7 nucleotides match TRBD1. This CDR3 has 15 amino acids. The germline CDR1 and CDR2 sequences are LNHNV and YYDKDF (reference sequence). J gave up 4 bases and V 3 bases, and 8 bases lay outside the gene matches. The CDR3 DNA reads as TGTGCCACCAGCAGTCCCGTTCGGGACAGCTATGGCTACACCTTC. Protein: CATSSPVRDSYGYTF.

This clonotype has a count of ten or more. The J gene is TRBJ2-5, the V gene TRBV7-3, with D possibly TRBD2 on 5 matching bases. The CDR3 length is 14 residues. Germline lookup yields CDR1 SGHTA and CDR2 FQGTGA. Trimming pared 1 base from V and 4 bases from J, leaving 10 bases between. The CDR3 DNA reads TGTGCCAGCAGCTTAAATGGAGGACGAGAGACCCAGTACTTC. It codes for CASSLNGGRETQYF.

The genes are TRBV15 and TRBJ2-7; tentative D call: TRBD2 (5 bases). The CDR3 runs to 15 residues. Germline values: CDR1 LNHNV, CDR2 YYDKDF (reference sequence). V dropped 1 base and J dropped 3 bases, with 13 bases sitting between them. The CDR3, as DNA: TGTGCCACCAGCAGAGCACTAGAAACTCGCTACGAGCAGTACTTC. Its translation: CATSRALETRYEQYF.

The chain carries TRBV29-1 and TRBJ1-4, with 7 bases aligning to TRBD1. The germline gives CDR1 SQVTM, CDR2 ANQGSEA. CDR3 length: 14 amino acids. V trimming: 6 bases; J trimming: 8 bases; junction bases outside the gene matches: 12. The CDR3 here is CSVDDTGAGEKLFF. The CDR3 bases are TGCAGCGTGGACGACACAGGGGCGGGAGAAAAACTGTTTTTT. The variable domain in full, with the rest retrieved from reference TRBV29-1 and TRBJ1-4, is SAVISQKPSRDICQRGTSLTIQCQVDSQVTMMFWYRQQPGQSLTLIATANQGSEATYESGFVIDKFPISRPNLTFSTLTVSNMSPEDSSIYLCSVDDTGAGEKLFFGSGTQLSVL.

This clonotype was observed a handful of times. CDR3 nucleotide sequence: TGCGCCAGCAGCTCAACCGGGACAGGGGGCACCGGGGAGCTGTTTTTT. Translation gives CASSSTGTGGTGELFF. This chain links TRBV5-1 with TRBJ2-2, with 11 bases lining up with TRBD1. Germline V gene data show CDR1 as SGHRS and CDR2 as YFSETQ. V shed 3 bases and J 4 bases; nucleotides not matched to a gene: 5. CDR3 length: 16 amino acids.

This clonotype was counted a single time. A much larger clone differs by one base, so this may be a read error. V is TRBV2 and J is TRBJ1-5; TRBD1 agrees at 9 bases. The junction had 6 bases not matched to a gene; V was cut back by 5 bases and J by 1 base. Germline CDR1 SNHLY, CDR2 FYNNEI. The CDR3 contains 16 residues. The DNA for the CDR3 is TGTGCCAGCAGTTACACCGGGACAGGGAGCAATCAGCCCCAGCATTTT. Its protein is CASSYTGTGSNQPQHF.

V is TRBV11-2 and J is TRBJ2-7; 7 bases are a match to TRBD2. Germline V gene lookup returns CDR1 SGHAT and CDR2 FQNNGV. The CDR3 covers 18 residues. Unmatched junction bases numbered 16, after V lost 1 base and J lost 4 bases. CDR3 region: CASSLALGTSAIPYEQYF. DNA for the CDR3: TGTGCCAGCAGCTTAGCTCTGGGAACTAGCGCGATTCCGTACGAGCAGTACTTC.

The CDR3: CASSHRRGHLQQYF. The CDR3 DNA sequence: TGTGCCAGCAGCCATAGAAGGGGCCATCTCCAGCAGTACTTC. The chain links TRBV28 to TRBJ2-7; a possible D gene is TRBD1 (5 bases). The germline CDR1 and CDR2 sequences are MDHEN and SYDVKM. V was shortened by 6 bases and J by 8 bases, with 20 bases between the two germline ends. The CDR3 contains 14 residues.

This clonotype was seen at least ten times. The genes are TRBV29-1 and TRBJ2-7, with 8 bases matching TRBD1. Germline-derived CDR1 and CDR2 are SQVTM and ANQGSEA. The CDR3 consists of 13 residues. Trimming removed 5 bases from V and 2 bases from J; junction bases left unmatched: 5. CDR3 sequence: CSVTGTGAYEQYF. As DNA, the CDR3 is TGCAGCGTTACCGGGACAGGAGCCTACGAGCAGTACTTC.

The chain uses TRBV11-2 and TRBJ2-5; tentatively, D is TRBD2 (7 bases). Between the trimmed V and J ends, which lost 4 bases and 5 bases, there was a span of 11 bases. Germline loops: CDR1 SGHAT, CDR2 FQNNGV. The CDR3 contains 13 residues. This CDR3 is CASSWGGAETQYF. The CDR3 coding sequence is TGTGCCAGCAGCTGGGGGGGGGCCGAGACCCAGTACTTC.

As concerns this clonotype: A much larger clone is a single base away; this may be a read error. The V call is TRBV7-2, the J call TRBJ1-1, with a weak D call TRBD1 (5 bases). Per germline, CDR1 SGHTA and CDR2 FQGNSA. The CDR3 covers 19 residues. The CDR3: CASSPRILWRGTRNTEAFF. CDR3 bases: TGCGCCAGCAGCCCCCGAATCCTCTGGAGGGGTACCCGAAACACTGAAGCTTTCTTT.